This TCR beta chain is drawn from a study of early T cells in non-severe SARS-CoV-2 infection. The germline V and J ends were trimmed by 4 bases and 6 bases, with 11 bases remaining between them. CDR1 and CDR2 from the germline V gene are SGHVS and FNYEAQ. The CDR3 covers 13 residues. Study-wide points: Anti-spike CD8 responses were favored in VDJdb matching, and private and CD4 specificities were missed.

TCRdb reprocessed the 5' RACE reads via MiXCR and lists one record per CDR3 protein. The repertoire includes tens of thousands of distinct CDR3 sequences, 10% to 15% of them detected once, and approximately 6.4% sits in the top ten. This clonotype was observed a few times. Its matching antigen is unknown. The chain couples TRBV7-6 to TRBJ2-3; D could derive from TRBD1 or TRBD2 (5 bases each). Sequencing was done on a sample of whole blood. The clonotype comes from an adult who was a healthcare worker with PCR-confirmed SARS-CoV-2 infection or an uninfected control (not recorded which). CDR3 residues: CASSWGPIDTQYF. The CDR3 nucleotides are TGTGCCAGCAGCTGGGGACCCATCGATACGCAGTATTTT. The whole variable domain, remainder taken from reference TRBV7-6 and TRBJ2-3, is GAGVSQSPRYKVTKRGQDVALRCDPISGHVSLYWYRQALGQGPEFLTYFNYEAQQDKSGLPNDRFSAERPEGSISTLTIQRTEQRDSAMYRCASSWGPIDTQYFGPGTRLTVL.